The present T cell receptor beta chain was sequenced within a study of PD-L1 blockade in urothelial cancer. The germline V gene encodes CDR1 MNHNS and CDR2 SASEGT. The CDR3 is 17 residues long. Trimming removed 1 base from V and 0 bases from J; junction bases left unmatched: 5. Only in-frame clones appear in the TCRdb table, and some are missing; sequencing was by immunoSEQ multiplex PCR. The data show about 50,000 clones, about 80% seen once. Sample: PBMCs, taken around atezolizumab (anti-PD-L1) treatment. The source is a man between 65 and 80 years old with urothelial cancer. The chain uses TRBV6-1 and TRBJ2-3, with 9 bases identical to TRBD2. CDR3 sequence reads: CASSEGWTSVSTDTQYF. CDR3 DNA sequence: TGTGCCAGCAGTGAAGGGTGGACTAGCGTGAGCACAGATACGCAGTATTTT.